This T cell receptor beta chain was sequenced for a study of breast tumors, draining lymph nodes, adjacent tissues. Study-level findings and limits: The lymph node origin of tumor T cells was framed as consistent with a hypothesis, not demonstrated. Findings are consistent with lymph node origin and intratumoral expansion of most tumor T cells. Compared with basal-like, luminal-like tumors shared significantly more repertoire with nontumor tissue. Tumor repertoires ranked between lymph nodes and nontumor tissue in diversity, with V and J gene preferences.

Trimming shortened V by 4 bases and J by 2 bases, and 9 bases separated the two germline ends. The CDR3 has 14 amino acids. Germline V gives CDR1 SGHTA, CDR2 FQGTGA. Samples came from axillary lymph nodes draining the breast cancer. One entry per CDR3 protein, called by TCRdb with MiXCR from the multiplex PCR reads. The repertoire has around 290,000 distinct CDR3 sequences, over 30% of them found once; the top ten carry 1.1%. Details on this clonotype: The antigen is not known. One base away lies a much larger clone, so this may be a sequencing read error.

This clonotype was sampled from a female donor with breast cancer. Some clones in this sample may be carry-over from other donors' samples. The chain joins TRBV7-3 to TRBJ2-1; tentatively, D is TRBD1 or TRBD2 (5 bases each). Sample: axillary lymph node tissue. The CDR3 region has the DNA TGTGCCAGCAGCTGCTGGGGACCCTACAATGAGCAGTTCTTC. Protein product: CASSCWGPYNEQFF.